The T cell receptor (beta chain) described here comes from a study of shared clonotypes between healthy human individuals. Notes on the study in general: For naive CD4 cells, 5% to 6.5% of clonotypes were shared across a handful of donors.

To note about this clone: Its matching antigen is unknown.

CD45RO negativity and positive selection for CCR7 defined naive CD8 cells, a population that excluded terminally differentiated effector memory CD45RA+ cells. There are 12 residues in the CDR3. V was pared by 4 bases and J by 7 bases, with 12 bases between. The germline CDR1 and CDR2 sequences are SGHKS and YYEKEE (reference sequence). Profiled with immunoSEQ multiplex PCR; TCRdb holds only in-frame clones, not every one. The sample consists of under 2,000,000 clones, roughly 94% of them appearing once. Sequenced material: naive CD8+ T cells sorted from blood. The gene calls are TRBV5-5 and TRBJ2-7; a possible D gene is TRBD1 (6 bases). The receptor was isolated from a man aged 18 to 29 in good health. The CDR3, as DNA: TGTGCCAGCAGCGACGGGACAAGTGAGCAGTACTTC. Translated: CASSDGTSEQYF.